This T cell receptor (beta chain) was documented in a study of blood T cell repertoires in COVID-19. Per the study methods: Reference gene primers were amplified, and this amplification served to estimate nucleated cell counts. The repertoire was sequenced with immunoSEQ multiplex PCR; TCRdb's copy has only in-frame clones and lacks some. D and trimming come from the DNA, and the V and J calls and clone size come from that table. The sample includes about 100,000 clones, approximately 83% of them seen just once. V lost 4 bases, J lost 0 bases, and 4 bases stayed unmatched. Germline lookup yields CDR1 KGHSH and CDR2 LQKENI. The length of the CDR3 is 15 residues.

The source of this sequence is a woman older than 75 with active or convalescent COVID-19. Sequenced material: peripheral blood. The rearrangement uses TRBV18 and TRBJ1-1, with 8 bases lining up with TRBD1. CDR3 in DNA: TGTGCCAGCTCACTTGGACAGGGTATGAACACTGAAGCTTTCTTT. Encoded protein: CASSLGQGMNTEAFF. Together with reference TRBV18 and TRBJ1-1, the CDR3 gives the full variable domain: NAGVMQNPRHLVRRRGQEARLRCSPMKGHSHVYWYRQLPEEGLKFMVYLQKENIIDESGMPKERFSAEFPKEGPSILRIQQVVRGDSAAYFCASSLGQGMNTEAFFGQGTRLTVV.